This is a list of T cell receptor beta chains from one sample in a study of identical twins. MiXCR was run by TCRdb on the 5' RACE reads, yielding one entry per CDR3 protein. The sample includes roughly 630,000 distinct CDR3 sequences, around 7.5% seen only once; the top ten take approximately 1.5%. The sample was also linked to a second study, of yellow fever vaccine responses in identical twins.

Sequenced input: PBMCs. These receptor sequences come from a woman younger than 35 in good health. CDR3s include the opening cysteine and the closing phenylalanine or tryptophan. The order of the fields is clone size, D gene, J gene, V gene, CDR3 protein, CDR3 DNA. The D gene is left open where the match is weak. Clone size is shown for a subset of rows, as once, few, many or a class of expanded clone.

clone size: .; D gene: .; J gene: TRBJ1-1; V gene: TRBV10-3; CDR3 protein: CASGEFTEAFF; CDR3 DNA: TGTGCCTCAGGGGAGTTCACTGAAGCTTTCTTT
clone size: .; D gene: TRBD1; J gene: TRBJ2-7; V gene: TRBV3-1; CDR3 protein: CASSSRDSNSYEQYF; CDR3 DNA: TGTGCCAGCAGCTCCCGGGACAGCAATTCCTACGAGCAGTACTTC
clone size: many; D gene: .; J gene: TRBJ2-1; V gene: TRBV20-1; CDR3 protein: CSARWGGSRNEQFF; CDR3 DNA: TGCAGTGCTAGATGGGGGGGCTCGAGGAATGAGCAGTTCTTC
clone size: many; D gene: TRBD2; J gene: TRBJ2-7; V gene: TRBV29-1; CDR3 protein: CSVRGTSEIPGGVEQYF; CDR3 DNA: TGCAGCGTTCGCGGGACTAGCGAAATACCGGGTGGGGTCGAGCAGTACTTC
clone size: many; D gene: TRBD2; J gene: TRBJ2-1; V gene: TRBV10-3; CDR3 protein: CAISVAGVSYNEQFF; CDR3 DNA: TGTGCCATCAGTGTCGCGGGAGTGTCCTACAATGAGCAGTTCTTC
clone size: many; D gene: .; J gene: TRBJ2-7; V gene: TRBV20-1; CDR3 protein: CSARGGAIYEQYF; CDR3 DNA: TGCAGTGCTAGAGGAGGTGCAATCTACGAGCAGTACTTC
clone size: many; D gene: .; J gene: TRBJ2-3; V gene: TRBV3-1; CDR3 protein: CASSHRLVGSTDTQYF; CDR3 DNA: TGTGCCAGCAGCCACCGGCTAGTGGGGTCCACAGATACGCAGTATTTT
clone size: many; D gene: .; J gene: TRBJ2-7; V gene: TRBV6-2/TRBV6-3; CDR3 protein: CASSRTQPYEQYF; CDR3 DNA: TGTGCCAGCAGTAGGACTCAACCCTACGAGCAGTACTTC
clone size: .; D gene: .; J gene: TRBJ2-1; V gene: TRBV3-1; CDR3 protein: CACSLGYNEQFF; CDR3 DNA: TGTGCCTGCAGCCTTGGATACAATGAGCAGTTCTTC
clone size: .; D gene: .; J gene: TRBJ1-3; V gene: TRBV5-5; CDR3 protein: CASSLAFSGNTIYF; CDR3 DNA: TGTGCCAGCAGCCTCGCTTTCTCTGGAAACACCATATATTTT
clone size: .; D gene: TRBD1; J gene: TRBJ2-1; V gene: TRBV10-3; CDR3 protein: CAIRGTEYNEQFF; CDR3 DNA: TGTGCCATCAGAGGGACAGAGTACAATGAGCAGTTCTTC
clone size: few; D gene: TRBD2; J gene: TRBJ2-5; V gene: TRBV3-1; CDR3 protein: CASSQVAGGLETQYF; CDR3 DNA: TGTGCCAGCAGCCAAGTAGCGGGGGGGCTTGAGACCCAGTACTTC
clone size: .; D gene: TRBD2; J gene: TRBJ2-3; V gene: TRBV7-9; CDR3 protein: CASSTWTSGPTDTQYF; CDR3 DNA: TGTGCCAGCAGCACCTGGACTAGCGGCCCCACAGATACGCAGTATTTT
clone size: .; D gene: .; J gene: TRBJ2-5; V gene: TRBV11-2; CDR3 protein: CASSLVFKEEETQYF; CDR3 DNA: TGTGCCAGCAGCTTAGTTTTCAAAGAGGAAGAGACCCAGTACTTC
clone size: many; D gene: .; J gene: TRBJ2-3; V gene: TRBV5-1; CDR3 protein: CASSPTAATTDTQYF; CDR3 DNA: TGCGCCAGCAGCCCAACGGCGGCTACCACAGATACGCAGTATTTT
clone size: .; D gene: TRBD2; J gene: TRBJ2-5; V gene: TRBV20-1; CDR3 protein: CSARDHASGSLETQYF; CDR3 DNA: TGCAGTGCTAGAGATCATGCTAGCGGGAGTTTAGAGACCCAGTACTTC
clone size: many; D gene: .; J gene: TRBJ2-2; V gene: TRBV7-2; CDR3 protein: CASSVLSGVLSGELFF; CDR3 DNA: TGTGCCAGCAGCGTCCTTAGCGGTGTCTTGTCCGGGGAGCTGTTTTTT
clone size: many; D gene: TRBD2; J gene: TRBJ2-1; V gene: TRBV7-8; CDR3 protein: CASSQLVAGANEQFF; CDR3 DNA: TGTGCCAGCAGCCAGTTGGTAGCGGGGGCCAATGAGCAGTTCTTC
clone size: .; D gene: TRBD1; J gene: TRBJ2-5; V gene: TRBV20-1; CDR3 protein: CSATSDRGQETQYF; CDR3 DNA: TGCAGTGCTACCTCGGACAGGGGCCAAGAGACCCAGTACTTC
clone size: .; D gene: .; J gene: TRBJ2-7; V gene: TRBV3-1; CDR3 protein: CASSFTGLHEQYF; CDR3 DNA: TGTGCCAGCAGCTTTACAGGGTTGCACGAGCAGTACTTC
clone size: few; D gene: TRBD2; J gene: TRBJ2-5; V gene: TRBV4-1; CDR3 protein: CASSRGLAGSGTQYF; CDR3 DNA: TGCGCCAGCAGCCGGGGACTAGCGGGATCGGGGACCCAGTACTTC
clone size: .; D gene: .; J gene: TRBJ2-1; V gene: TRBV7-9; CDR3 protein: CASSMTPEAYNEQFF; CDR3 DNA: TGTGCCAGCAGCATGACCCCGGAGGCTTACAATGAGCAGTTCTTC
clone size: few; D gene: .; J gene: TRBJ2-5; V gene: TRBV6-5; CDR3 protein: CASSYSSAQETQYF; CDR3 DNA: TGTGCCAGCAGTTACTCTTCTGCTCAAGAGACCCAGTACTTC
clone size: many; D gene: .; J gene: TRBJ2-7; V gene: TRBV10-3; CDR3 protein: CAIRDRDFYEQYF; CDR3 DNA: TGTGCCATCCGGGACCGAGATTTCTACGAGCAGTACTTC
clone size: few; D gene: .; J gene: TRBJ2-1; V gene: TRBV29-1; CDR3 protein: CSVDGLAFGEQFF; CDR3 DNA: TGCAGCGTTGACGGCCTAGCTTTTGGTGAGCAGTTCTTC
clone size: .; D gene: .; J gene: TRBJ2-7; V gene: TRBV7-9; CDR3 protein: CASSPKPGPGTRYEQYF; CDR3 DNA: TGTGCCAGCAGCCCCAAACCTGGGCCCGGGACTCGCTACGAGCAGTACTTC
clone size: few; D gene: .; J gene: TRBJ2-3; V gene: TRBV7-3; CDR3 protein: CASSLGGSAGDTQYF; CDR3 DNA: TGTGCCAGCAGCTTAGGGGGGAGTGCCGGGGATACGCAGTATTTT
clone size: many; D gene: .; J gene: TRBJ2-5; V gene: TRBV3-1; CDR3 protein: CASSLGRAVQETQYF; CDR3 DNA: TGTGCCAGCAGTCTTGGAAGGGCAGTACAAGAGACCCAGTACTTC
clone size: few; D gene: .; J gene: TRBJ2-2; V gene: TRBV12-3/TRBV12-4; CDR3 protein: CASLRGASTGELFF; CDR3 DNA: TGTGCCAGCCTCCGGGGGGCCTCCACCGGGGAGCTGTTTTTT
clone size: many; D gene: .; J gene: TRBJ1-3; V gene: TRBV5-1; CDR3 protein: CASSLTGSLGNTIYF; CDR3 DNA: TGCGCCAGCAGCTTGACGGGAAGCCTCGGAAACACCATATATTTT
clone size: many; D gene: .; J gene: TRBJ1-6; V gene: TRBV21-1; CDR3 protein: CASEDRGDNSPLHF; CDR3 DNA: TGTGCCAGCGAGGACAGGGGGGATAATTCACCCCTCCACTTT
clone size: .; D gene: TRBD2; J gene: TRBJ2-3; V gene: TRBV3-1; CDR3 protein: CASSQTASGGGTDTQYF; CDR3 DNA: TGTGCCAGCAGCCAAACGGCTAGCGGGGGAGGTACAGATACGCAGTATTTT
clone size: many; D gene: TRBD1; J gene: TRBJ1-4; V gene: TRBV12-3/TRBV12-4; CDR3 protein: CASTPGQMNEKLFF; CDR3 DNA: TGTGCCAGTACACCGGGACAGATGAATGAAAAACTGTTTTTT
clone size: .; D gene: .; J gene: TRBJ2-2; V gene: TRBV7-8; CDR3 protein: CASSLVRGAGITNTGELFF; CDR3 DNA: TGTGCCAGCAGCTTAGTGCGAGGCGCGGGGATCACGAACACCGGGGAGCTGTTTTTT
clone size: .; D gene: TRBD1; J gene: TRBJ1-1; V gene: TRBV7-9; CDR3 protein: CASSSRTGQNTEAFF; CDR3 DNA: TGTGCCAGCAGCTCTAGGACAGGCCAGAACACTGAAGCTTTCTTT
clone size: many; D gene: TRBD1; J gene: TRBJ2-7; V gene: TRBV5-6; CDR3 protein: CASSASGTGISYEQYF; CDR3 DNA: TGTGCCAGCAGCGCGTCCGGGACAGGGATTTCCTACGAGCAGTACTTC
clone size: .; D gene: .; J gene: TRBJ2-7; V gene: TRBV3-1; CDR3 protein: CASSRVSYEQYF; CDR3 DNA: TGTGCCAGCAGCCGCGTCTCCTACGAGCAGTACTTC
clone size: .; D gene: .; J gene: TRBJ1-1; V gene: TRBV6-5; CDR3 protein: CASSYSAGLNTEAFF; CDR3 DNA: TGTGCCAGCAGTTACTCAGCTGGTTTGAACACTGAAGCTTTCTTT
clone size: .; D gene: .; J gene: TRBJ2-5; V gene: TRBV12-3/TRBV12-4; CDR3 protein: CASSFRRIQETQYF; CDR3 DNA: TGTGCCAGCAGTTTCCGGCGGATCCAAGAGACCCAGTACTTC
clone size: many; D gene: .; J gene: TRBJ2-2; V gene: TRBV12-3/TRBV12-4; CDR3 protein: CASSFEGSNTGELFF; CDR3 DNA: TGTGCCAGCAGTTTCGAAGGGTCAAACACCGGGGAGCTGTTTTTT
clone size: .; D gene: TRBD2; J gene: TRBJ2-5; V gene: TRBV10-3; CDR3 protein: CAISETSGRAPGETQYF; CDR3 DNA: TGTGCCATCAGTGAAACTAGCGGGAGGGCCCCAGGAGAGACCCAGTACTTC
clone size: few; D gene: TRBD1; J gene: TRBJ1-1; V gene: TRBV20-1; CDR3 protein: CSAYRGLGDTEAFF; CDR3 DNA: TGCAGTGCCTACAGGGGGCTCGGGGACACTGAAGCTTTCTTT
clone size: many; D gene: .; J gene: TRBJ1-3; V gene: TRBV29-1; CDR3 protein: CSVAMAGVNTIYF; CDR3 DNA: TGCAGCGTTGCTATGGCAGGGGTAAACACCATATATTTT
clone size: few; D gene: TRBD2; J gene: TRBJ2-5; V gene: TRBV5-1; CDR3 protein: CASSSGAGDVPETQYF; CDR3 DNA: TGCGCCAGCAGCTCCGGAGCGGGAGACGTTCCGGAGACCCAGTACTTC
clone size: few; D gene: .; J gene: TRBJ2-3; V gene: TRBV20-1; CDR3 protein: CSARDGSSSLDTDTQYF; CDR3 DNA: TGCAGTGCTAGAGATGGGAGTTCGTCATTGGACACAGATACGCAGTATTTT
clone size: .; D gene: TRBD2; J gene: TRBJ2-1; V gene: TRBV2; CDR3 protein: CASEPGTSKEQFF; CDR3 DNA: TGTGCCAGCGAACCCGGGACTAGCAAGGAGCAGTTCTTC
clone size: many; D gene: TRBD2; J gene: TRBJ2-2; V gene: TRBV29-1; CDR3 protein: CSVELAGDGELFF; CDR3 DNA: TGCAGCGTTGAACTAGCGGGAGACGGGGAGCTGTTTTTT
clone size: few; D gene: TRBD2; J gene: TRBJ2-1; V gene: TRBV5-1; CDR3 protein: CASSLAAKLAGSPRLPYNEQFF; CDR3 DNA: TGCGCCAGCAGCTTGGCCGCTAAACTAGCGGGATCACCCCGGCTTCCGTACAATGAGCAGTTCTTC
clone size: .; D gene: .; J gene: TRBJ2-3; V gene: TRBV7-9; CDR3 protein: CASSSYRLTSTDTQYF; CDR3 DNA: TGTGCCAGCAGCTCATATAGACTTACTAGCACAGATACGCAGTATTTT